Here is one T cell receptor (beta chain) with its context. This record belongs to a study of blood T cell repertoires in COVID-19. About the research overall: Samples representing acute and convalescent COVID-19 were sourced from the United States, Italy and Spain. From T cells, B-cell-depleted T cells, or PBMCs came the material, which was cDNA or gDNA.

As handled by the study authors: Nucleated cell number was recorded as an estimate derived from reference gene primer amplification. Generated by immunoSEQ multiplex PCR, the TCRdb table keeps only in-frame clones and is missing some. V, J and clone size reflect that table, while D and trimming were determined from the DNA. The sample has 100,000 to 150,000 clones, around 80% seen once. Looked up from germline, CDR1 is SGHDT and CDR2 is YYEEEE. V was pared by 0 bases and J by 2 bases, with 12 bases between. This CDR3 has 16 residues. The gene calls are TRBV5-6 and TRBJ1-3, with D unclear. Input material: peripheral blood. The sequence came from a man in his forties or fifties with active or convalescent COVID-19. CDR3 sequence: CASSLVSGSAGNTIYF. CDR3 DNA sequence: TGTGCCAGCAGCTTGGTTTCGGGTAGCGCTGGAAACACCATATATTTT. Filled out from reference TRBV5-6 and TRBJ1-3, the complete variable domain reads DAGVTQSPTHLIKTRGQQVTLRCSPKSGHDTVSWYQQALGQGPQFIFQYYEEEERQRGNFPDRFSGHQFPNYSSELNVNALLLGDSALYLCASSLVSGSAGNTIYFGEGSWLTVV.